The T cell receptor beta chain under discussion was sequenced for a study of T cell responses to AZD1222 COVID-19 vaccine. Study-level findings and limits: Nearly half of spike-specific TCRs reportedly target variant regions that are unmutated in the B.1.351 and B.1.1.7 variants. Females outnumbered males among donors, who were mostly white British; clonal diversity was possibly underestimated.

Sequencing used immunoSEQ multiplex PCR; TCRdb keeps in-frame clones, though not all of them. The sample records 180,000 or so clones, about 93% being singletons. The CDR3 covers 14 residues. Per the germline V gene, CDR1 is KGHSH and CDR2 is LQKENI. V lost 0 bases and J lost 4; bases outside the gene matches: 0. About this clone itself: Its target is unknown.

The specimen comprised peripheral blood, sampled 28 days after the second AZD1222 dose. This chain connects TRBV18 to TRBJ1-1; 9 bases are a match to TRBD1. The TCR originated in an adult who received the AZD1222 COVID-19 vaccine. In DNA form, the CDR3 reads TGTGCCAGCTCACCACCGGGACAGGGCACTGAAGCTTTCTTT. As protein: CASSPPGQGTEAFF. The entire variable domain, with the rest obtained from reference TRBV18 and TRBJ1-1, is as follows: NAGVMQNPRHLVRRRGQEARLRCSPMKGHSHVYWYRQLPEEGLKFMVYLQKENIIDESGMPKERFSAEFPKEGPSILRIQQVVRGDSAAYFCASSPPGQGTEAFFGQGTRLTVV.